These 6 T cell receptor beta chains came from one sample sequenced in a study of cytomegalovirus exposure and HLA in healthy donors. PCR primers comprised 60 Vbeta and 13 Jbeta primers. Profiling relied on immunoSEQ multiplex PCR, and the TCRdb table lists in-frame clones only, not all of them. This repertoire shows 120,000 to 150,000 clones, roughly 73% found once; its top ten account for 2.5% to 4%. Sequenced: PBMCs. The receptors shown here come from a man in his forties in good health and CMV-seronegative.

The chain uses TRBV6-6 and TRBJ1-5; 11 bases agree with TRBD1. The CDR3 consists of 14 residues. Trimming took 10 bases from V and 10 from J; bases not matched to a gene: 12. From germline, CDR1 is MNHNY and CDR2 SVGAGI (reference sequence). CDR3 in DNA: TGTGCCATCGGGACAGGGGGTTTGTTCTGTCCCCAGCATTTT. Translation gives CAIGTGGLFCPQHF.

J is TRBJ1-4 and V is TRBV7-9, with 8 bases matching TRBD1. In germline, CDR1 is SEHNR, CDR2 FQNEAQ (reference sequence). Losses at the gene ends were 4 bases for V and 9 bases for J; bases not matched to a gene: 4. The CDR3 covers 13 residues. The CDR3 nucleotides are TGTGCCAGCAGCTCCCGGACAGGGCAAAAACTGTTTTTT. This codes for CASSSRTGQKLFF.

This chain joins TRBV7-2 and TRBJ2-3; possible D gene TRBD1, 6 bases. Germline V CDR1 and CDR2: SGHTA, FQGNSA. The ends were cut back, 6 bases at V and 2 bases at J, with 15 bases in the middle. The CDR3 totals 15 residues. The CDR3 loop is CASSQGYSFTDTQYF. Here the CDR3 DNA reads TGTGCCAGCAGTCAGGGGTACTCCTTCACAGATACGCAGTATTTT.

The chain uses TRBV27 and TRBJ2-1, with 11 bases lining up with TRBD2. In germline, CDR1 is MNHEY, CDR2 SMNVEV (reference sequence). The CDR3 sequence is 17 residues long. The V and J ends lost 6 bases and 1 base, in that order; junction bases with no gene match: 8. The CDR3 DNA follows: TGTGCCAGCAGCCGTAGCGGGGGGGCCGTATCCTACAATGAGCAGTTCTTC. It is translated as CASSRSGGAVSYNEQFF.

This clone was detected once. This rearrangement joins TRBV2 to TRBJ2-7; tentative D call: TRBD2 (5 bases). In germline, CDR1 is SNHLY, CDR2 FYNNEI. This CDR3 is built from 14 residues. With 4 bases removed from V and 6 bases from J, the gap between germline ends came to 16 bases. CDR3 bases: TGTGCCAGCAGTGCCGGGCAGGAGGACTTCGAGCAGTACTTC. Its translation: CASSAGQEDFEQYF. Full variable domain (missing parts from reference TRBV2 and TRBJ2-7): EPEVTQTPSHQVTQMGQEVILRCVPISNHLYFYWYRQILGQKVEFLVSFYNNEISEKSEIFDDQFSVERPDGSNFTLKIRSTKLEDSAMYFCASSAGQEDFEQYFGPGTRLTVT.

This chain joins TRBV6-5 and TRBJ2-3; D is possibly TRBD2 (7 bases). Germline V gene data show CDR1 as MNHEY and CDR2 as SVGAGI. Trimming shortened V by 0 bases and J by 2 bases, and 9 bases separated the two germline ends. The length of the CDR3 is 15 residues. The CDR3 sequence is CASSYSRGATDTQYF. Written as DNA, the CDR3 is TGTGCCAGCAGTTACTCTCGGGGGGCCACAGATACGCAGTATTTT.